The clone carrying this T cell receptor beta chain was counted many times. The sample belongs to a study of HIV-infected patients and healthy controls. TCRdb ran MiXCR on the 5' RACE reads and lists one entry per CDR3 protein. The repertoire has some 70,000 distinct CDR3 sequences, 15% to 20% of them found once; the top ten carry about 1.5%. Germline values: CDR1 SGHRS, CDR2 YFSETQ. Trimming took 4 bases from V and 2 from J, leaving 7 bases between them. The CDR3 sequence is 13 residues long. What was sequenced was CD4+ T cells from blood. The chain couples TRBV5-1 to TRBJ2-1; no clear D gene. This TCR was recovered from a human donor in good health. CDR3 sequence: CASSRVTYNEQFF. Here the CDR3 DNA reads TGCGCCAGCAGCAGGGTCACCTACAATGAGCAGTTCTTC.